The entry below describes one T cell receptor (beta chain). The junction does not match germline at one end; this may be a read error. Single viable CD3+CD4+CD8-CD45RO+ cells were sorted as the memory CD4+ T cells. The germline gives CDR1 GTSNPN, CDR2 SVGIG (reference sequence). The CDR3 sequence is 12 residues long. The data belong to a study of memory CD4+ T cells and cytomegalovirus serostatus. Here immunoSEQ multiplex PCR was the method, and the copy in TCRdb shows in-frame clones only, minus some. The top ten hold about 0.95% of the sample, which has around 50,000 clones, around 80% seen once. The sequencing input was memory CD4+ T cells from blood. This clonotype was obtained from an adult in good health and CMV-seronegative. The gene calls are TRBV30 and TRBJ2-3; 8 bases are shared with TRBD2. CDR3 coding DNA: TGTGCCTGGAGTCCACCAGCGGGAGCCCTCGTGTGG. Encoded protein: CAWSPPAGALVW.